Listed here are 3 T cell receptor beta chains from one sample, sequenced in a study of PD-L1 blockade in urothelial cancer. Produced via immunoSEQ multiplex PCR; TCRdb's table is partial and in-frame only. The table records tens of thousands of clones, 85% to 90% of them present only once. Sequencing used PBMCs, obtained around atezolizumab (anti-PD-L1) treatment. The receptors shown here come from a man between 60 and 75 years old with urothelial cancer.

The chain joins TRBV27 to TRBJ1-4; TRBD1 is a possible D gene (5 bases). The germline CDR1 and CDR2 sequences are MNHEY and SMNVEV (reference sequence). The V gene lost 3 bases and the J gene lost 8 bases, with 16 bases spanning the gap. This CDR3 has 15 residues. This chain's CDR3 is CASSLQGRGWEKLFF. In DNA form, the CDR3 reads TGTGCCAGCAGTTTGCAGGGACGGGGGTGGGAAAAACTGTTTTTT.

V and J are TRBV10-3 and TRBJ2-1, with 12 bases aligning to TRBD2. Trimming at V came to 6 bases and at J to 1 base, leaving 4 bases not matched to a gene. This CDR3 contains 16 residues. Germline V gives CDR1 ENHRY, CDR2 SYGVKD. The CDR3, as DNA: TGTGCCATCAGGGGGACTAGCGGGCCTTCCTACAATGAGCAGTTCTTC. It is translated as CAIRGTSGPSYNEQFF.

In DNA, the CDR3 is TGCGCCAGCAGCCCCCTTACTAGCGGGGGGGATACGCAGTATTTT. Its translation is CASSPLTSGGDTQYF. The V gene is TRBV5-1, the J gene TRBJ2-3; 12 bases fit TRBD2. Germline V gives CDR1 SGHRS, CDR2 YFSETQ. This CDR3 spans 15 amino acids. V shed 4 bases and J 6 bases; nucleotides not matched to a gene: 6.